This T cell receptor beta chain stems from a study of cytomegalovirus exposure and HLA in healthy donors. Study-level points and caveats: For most TCR sequences rarity was the rule, although some public TCRs occurred in many donors.

A remark on this clone: Its cognate antigen is unknown.

The data were produced by immunoSEQ multiplex PCR, yet TCRdb's version contains in-frame clones alone and is incomplete. This sample carries roughly 52,000 clones, 88% of them seen once, and the ten largest clones take about 7%. The CDR3 loop spans 17 amino acids. J gave up 1 base and V 9 bases, and 8 bases lay outside the gene matches. The germline V gene has CDR1 LNHDA and CDR2 SQIVND (reference sequence). The chain uses TRBV19 and TRBJ2-1; TRBD2 agrees at 14 bases. The sequenced material came from PBMCs. This TCR came from a woman under 40 in good health and CMV-seronegative. The DNA for the CDR3 is TGTGCCAGCTCCGGGACTAGCGGGAGCTATTCCTACAATGAGCAGTTCTTC. Encoded protein: CASSGTSGSYSYNEQFF.